A single sample gave rise to the 10 T cell receptor beta chains below, sequenced in a study of cytomegalovirus exposure and HLA in healthy donors. Use of 60 Vbeta and 13 Jbeta primers characterized the PCR. Clones were sequenced by immunoSEQ multiplex PCR, and TCRdb holds only the in-frame ones, with some missing. The sample consists of 60,000 to 100,000 clones, around 81% of them appearing once. The sequenced sample was PBMCs. These receptors were collected from a male donor in good health and CMV-seropositive.

The rearrangement joins TRBV29-1 to TRBJ2-3; the match to TRBD1 covers 8 bases. Germline assignment: CDR1 SQVTM and CDR2 ANQGSEA. With 7 bases clipped from V and 4 bases from J, the junction kept 4 bases outside the gene matches. The CDR3 totals 12 residues. CDR3 DNA: TGCAGCGCCTGGACAGGGCCAGATACGCAGTATTTT. It yields the protein CSAWTGPDTQYF.

This clone is a singleton in its sample. The chain is built from TRBV18 and TRBJ2-6, with 7 bases that match TRBD1. Trimming at V came to 4 bases and at J to 4 bases, leaving 10 bases not matched to a gene. CDR3 length equals 17 residues. Looked up from germline, CDR1 is KGHSH and CDR2 is LQKENI. Here the CDR3 reads CASSRVTGPTGANVLTF. The CDR3 nucleotides are TGTGCCAGCTCACGGGTGACAGGGCCAACAGGGGCCAACGTCCTGACTTTC.

This clone was recorded at least ten times. V is TRBV7-2 and J is TRBJ2-7, with D possibly being TRBD2 (5 bases). Looked up from germline, CDR1 is SGHTA and CDR2 is FQGNSA. V was cut by 4 bases and J by 9 bases, with 16 bases left in between. The CDR3 length is 13 residues. The chain's CDR3 is CASSWYSETGQYF. In nucleotides, the CDR3 is TGTGCCAGCAGCTGGTATAGCGAGACCGGGCAGTACTTC.

CDR3 DNA: TGTGCCAGCATCTCGGGGGGGGCGACGAGTAATTCACCCCTCCACTTT. Its protein is CASISGGATSNSPLHF. The chain links TRBV28 to TRBJ1-6; weak D call: TRBD1 (6 bases). V dropped 7 bases and J dropped 6 bases, with 19 bases sitting between them. The CDR3 runs 16 residues. Germline CDR1 reads MDHEN; CDR2 reads SYDVKM.

This clone came up a few times. V and J are TRBV5-5 and TRBJ2-6; D possibly corresponds to TRBD1 (5 bases). The CDR3 has 15 amino acids. V shed 4 bases and J shed 1 base, with 9 bases lying between them. Looked up from germline, CDR1 is SGHKS and CDR2 is YYEKEE (reference sequence). The CDR3 sequence: CASSTDTSGANVLTF. The CDR3 DNA reads TGTGCCAGCAGCACGGACACTTCTGGGGCCAACGTCCTGACTTTC.

This chain connects TRBV27 to TRBJ2-1, with 11 nucleotides matching TRBD1. Trimming took 5 bases from V and 7 from J; bases not matched to a gene: 7. This CDR3 spans 15 amino acids. CDR1 and CDR2 from the germline V gene are MNHEY and SMNVEV (reference sequence). The CDR3 nucleotides are TGTGCCAGCAGTATAACCGGGACAGGGGGGAATGAGCAGTTCTTC. It yields the protein CASSITGTGGNEQFF.

This sequence joins TRBV19 and TRBJ1-1, with 11 bases matching TRBD1. After removal of 11 bases from V and 1 base from J, the junction contained 6 bases not matched to a gene. The germline CDR1 and CDR2 sequences are LNHDA and SQIVND (reference sequence). This CDR3 is built from 14 residues. This CDR3 is CAGGTGGGNTEAFF. CDR3 DNA: TGTGCCGGCGGGACAGGGGGGGGGAACACTGAAGCTTTCTTT.

This clone appeared a few times. The chain has TRBV7-8 and TRBJ1-5; D may be TRBD1 (5 bases). This CDR3 region has 16 residues. The germline V gene encodes CDR1 SGHVS and CDR2 FQNEAQ. Trimming removed 5 bases from V and 2 bases from J, with 16 bases in between. The CDR3 DNA is TGTGCCAGCAGCAAGGGGCCTCCCGGAGGCAATCAGCCCCAGCATTTT. It is translated as CASSKGPPGGNQPQHF.

The V and J genes are TRBV5-1 and TRBJ2-7; 9 bases line up with TRBD2. V was clipped by 0 bases and J by 3 bases; unmatched bases: 4. CDR3 length: 15 residues. The V gene's germline CDR1 is SGHRS and CDR2 YFSETQ. In DNA, the CDR3 is TGCGCCAGCAGCTTGGGACTAGCGGTTAACTACGAGCAGTACTTC. This codes for CASSLGLAVNYEQYF.

In DNA, the CDR3 is TGCGCCAGCAGCCCGATGGACGGGTCGGGGGGCTACACCTTC. Translating gives CASSPMDGSGGYTF. This chain links TRBV5-1 with TRBJ1-2; D is unclear. The CDR3 length is 14 residues. V was pared by 4 bases and J by 8 bases, with 18 bases between. Looked up from germline, CDR1 is SGHRS and CDR2 is YFSETQ.